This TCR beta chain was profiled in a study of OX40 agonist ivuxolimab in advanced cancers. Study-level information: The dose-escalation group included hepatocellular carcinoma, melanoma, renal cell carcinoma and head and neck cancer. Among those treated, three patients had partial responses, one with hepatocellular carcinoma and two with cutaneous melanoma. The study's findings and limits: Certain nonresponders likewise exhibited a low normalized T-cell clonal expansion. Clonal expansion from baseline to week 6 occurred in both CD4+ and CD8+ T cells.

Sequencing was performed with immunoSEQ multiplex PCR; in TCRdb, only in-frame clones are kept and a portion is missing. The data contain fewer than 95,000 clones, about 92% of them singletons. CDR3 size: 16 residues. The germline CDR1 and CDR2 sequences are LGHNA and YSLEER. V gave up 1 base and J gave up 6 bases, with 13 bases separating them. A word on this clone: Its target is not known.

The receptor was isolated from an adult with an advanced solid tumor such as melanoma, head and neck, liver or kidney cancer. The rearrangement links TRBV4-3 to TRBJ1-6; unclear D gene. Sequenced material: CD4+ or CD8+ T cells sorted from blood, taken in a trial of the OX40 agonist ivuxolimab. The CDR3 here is CASSQVRGRANSPLHF. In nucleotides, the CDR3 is TGCGCCAGCAGCCAAGTACGTGGACGGGCTAATTCACCCCTCCACTTT.